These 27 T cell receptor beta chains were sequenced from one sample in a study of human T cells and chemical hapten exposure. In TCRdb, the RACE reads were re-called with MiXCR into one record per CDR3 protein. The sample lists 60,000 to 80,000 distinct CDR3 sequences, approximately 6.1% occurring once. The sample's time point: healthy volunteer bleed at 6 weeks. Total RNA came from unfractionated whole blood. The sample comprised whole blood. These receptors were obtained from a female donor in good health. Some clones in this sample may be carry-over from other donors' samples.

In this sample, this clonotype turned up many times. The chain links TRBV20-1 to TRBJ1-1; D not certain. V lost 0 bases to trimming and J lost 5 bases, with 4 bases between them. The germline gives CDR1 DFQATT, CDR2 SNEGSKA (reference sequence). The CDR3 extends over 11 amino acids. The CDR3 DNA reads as TGCAGTGCTAGAGAAGGTACTGAAGCTTTCTTT. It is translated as CSAREGTEAFF.

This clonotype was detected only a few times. CDR3 region: CASGLDGLTPFGEKLFF. Here the CDR3 DNA reads TGTGCCAGCGGATTGGACGGTCTTACTCCCTTTGGCGAAAAACTGTTTTTT. The chain couples TRBV27 to TRBJ1-4; D gene ambiguous. V shed 8 bases and J shed 8 bases, with 27 bases lying between them. Germline V lookup: CDR1 MNHEY, CDR2 SMNVEV (reference sequence). The CDR3 has 17 residues.

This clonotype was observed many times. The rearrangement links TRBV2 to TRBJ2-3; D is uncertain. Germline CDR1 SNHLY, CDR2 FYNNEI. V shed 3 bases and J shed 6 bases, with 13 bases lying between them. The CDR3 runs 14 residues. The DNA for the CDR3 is TGTGCCAGCAGTGAGTGGCGAATGGAGGATACGCAGTATTTT. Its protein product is CASSEWRMEDTQYF. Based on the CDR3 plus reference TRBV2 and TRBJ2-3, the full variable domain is EPEVTQTPSHQVTQMGQEVILRCVPISNHLYFYWYRQILGQKVEFLVSFYNNEISEKSEIFDDQFSVERPDGSNFTLKIRSTKLEDSAMYFCASSEWRMEDTQYFGPGTRLTVL.

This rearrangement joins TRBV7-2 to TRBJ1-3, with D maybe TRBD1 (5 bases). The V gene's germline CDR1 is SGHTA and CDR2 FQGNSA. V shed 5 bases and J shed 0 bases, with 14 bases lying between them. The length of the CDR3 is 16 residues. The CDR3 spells CASSRTGASSGNTIYF. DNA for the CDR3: TGTGCCAGCAGCCGCACCGGGGCCAGCTCTGGAAACACCATATATTTT.

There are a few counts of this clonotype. In DNA, the CDR3 is TGCAGCGTGATCGGACAGAATGGCTACACCTTC. Translated, it gives CSVIGQNGYTF. V usage is TRBV29-1 and J usage is TRBJ1-2, with TRBD1 as a possible D gene (6 bases). Germline V gene data show CDR1 as SQVTM and CDR2 as ANQGSEA. Trimming took off 6 bases at V and 6 bases at J, with 11 bases between the two ends. CDR3 length: 11 amino acids.

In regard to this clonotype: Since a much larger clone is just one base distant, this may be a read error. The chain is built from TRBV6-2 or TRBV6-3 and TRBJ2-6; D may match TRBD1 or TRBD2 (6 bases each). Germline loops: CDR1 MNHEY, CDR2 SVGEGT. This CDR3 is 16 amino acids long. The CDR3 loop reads CASNTYREAGANILTF. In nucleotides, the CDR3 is TGTGCCAGCAATACCTACAGGGAGGCTGGGGCCAACATCCTGACTTTC.

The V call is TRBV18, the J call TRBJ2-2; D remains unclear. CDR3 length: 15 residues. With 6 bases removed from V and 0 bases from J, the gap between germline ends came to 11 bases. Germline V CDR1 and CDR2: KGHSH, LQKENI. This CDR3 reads CASSARPTNTGELFF. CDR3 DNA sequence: TGTGCCAGCTCTGCCAGGCCAACGAACACCGGGGAGCTGTTTTTT.

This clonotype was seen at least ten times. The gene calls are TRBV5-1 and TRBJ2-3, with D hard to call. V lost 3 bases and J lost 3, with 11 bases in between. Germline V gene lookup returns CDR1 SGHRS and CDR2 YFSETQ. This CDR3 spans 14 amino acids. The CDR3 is CASSSALRTDTQYF. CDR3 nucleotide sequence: TGCGCCAGCAGCTCGGCCCTAAGGACAGATACGCAGTATTTT.

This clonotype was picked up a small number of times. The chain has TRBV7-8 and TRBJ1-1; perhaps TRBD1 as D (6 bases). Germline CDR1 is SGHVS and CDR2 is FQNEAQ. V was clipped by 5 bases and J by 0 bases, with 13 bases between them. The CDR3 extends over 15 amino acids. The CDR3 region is CASSPRTEMNTEAFF. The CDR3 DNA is TGTGCCAGCAGCCCCAGGACAGAGATGAACACTGAAGCTTTCTTT.

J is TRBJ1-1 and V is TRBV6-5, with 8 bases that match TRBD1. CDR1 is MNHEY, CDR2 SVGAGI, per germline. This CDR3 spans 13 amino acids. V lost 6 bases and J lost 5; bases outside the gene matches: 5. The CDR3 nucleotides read TGTGCCAGCAGCCGGACAGGGACGACTGAAGCTTTCTTT. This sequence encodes CASSRTGTTEAFF.

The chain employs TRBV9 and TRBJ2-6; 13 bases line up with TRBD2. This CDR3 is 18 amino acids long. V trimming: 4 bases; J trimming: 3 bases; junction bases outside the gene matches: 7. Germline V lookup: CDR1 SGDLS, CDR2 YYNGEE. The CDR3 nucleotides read TGTGCCAGCAGCAAACGGACTAGCGGGAGCGGTGGGGCCAACGTCCTGACTTTC. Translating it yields CASSKRTSGSGGANVLTF.

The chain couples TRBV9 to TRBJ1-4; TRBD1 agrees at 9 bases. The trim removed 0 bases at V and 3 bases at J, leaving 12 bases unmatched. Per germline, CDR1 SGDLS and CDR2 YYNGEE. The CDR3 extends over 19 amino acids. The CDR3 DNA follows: TGTGCCAGCAGCGTAGGTGTGTTAGGGACAGGGAGTTCTAATGAAAAACTGTTTTTT. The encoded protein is CASSVGVLGTGSSNEKLFF.

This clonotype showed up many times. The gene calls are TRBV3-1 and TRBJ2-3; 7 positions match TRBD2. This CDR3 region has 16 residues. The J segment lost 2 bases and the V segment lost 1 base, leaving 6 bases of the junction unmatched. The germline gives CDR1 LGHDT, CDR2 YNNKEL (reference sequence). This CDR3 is CASSQVASGLTDTQYF. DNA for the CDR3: TGTGCCAGCAGCCAAGTTGCTAGCGGCCTCACAGATACGCAGTATTTT.

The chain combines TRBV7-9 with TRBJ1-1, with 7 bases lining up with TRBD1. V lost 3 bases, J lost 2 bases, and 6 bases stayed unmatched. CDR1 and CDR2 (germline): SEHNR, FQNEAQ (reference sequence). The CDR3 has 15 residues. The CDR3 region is CASSLDRPQNTEAFF. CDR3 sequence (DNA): TGTGCCAGCAGCTTGGACAGGCCACAAAACACTGAAGCTTTCTTT.

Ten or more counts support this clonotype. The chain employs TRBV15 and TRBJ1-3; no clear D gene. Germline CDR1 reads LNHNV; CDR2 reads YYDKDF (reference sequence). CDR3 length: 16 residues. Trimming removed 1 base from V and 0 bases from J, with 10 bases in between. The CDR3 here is CATSRVRSSSGNTIYF. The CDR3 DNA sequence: TGTGCCACCAGCAGAGTACGATCTAGCTCTGGAAACACCATATATTTT. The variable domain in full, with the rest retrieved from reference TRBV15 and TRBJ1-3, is DAMVIQNPRYQVTQFGKPVTLSCSQTLNHNVMYWYQQKSSQAPKLLFHYYDKDFNNEADTPDNFQSRRPNTSFCFLDIRSPGLGDTAMYLCATSRVRSSSGNTIYFGEGSWLTVV.

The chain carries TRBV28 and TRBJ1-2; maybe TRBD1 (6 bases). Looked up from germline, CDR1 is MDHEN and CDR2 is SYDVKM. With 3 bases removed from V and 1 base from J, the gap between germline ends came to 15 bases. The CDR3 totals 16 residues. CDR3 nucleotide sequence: TGTGCCAGCAGTTTCCCGACAGGATCGAATAACTATGGCTACACCTTC. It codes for CASSFPTGSNNYGYTF.

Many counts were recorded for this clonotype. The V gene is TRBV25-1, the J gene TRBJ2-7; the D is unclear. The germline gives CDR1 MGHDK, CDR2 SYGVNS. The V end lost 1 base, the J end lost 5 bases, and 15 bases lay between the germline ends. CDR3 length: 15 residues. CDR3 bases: TGTGCCAGCAGTGAATTTGGCGGATCTAGGGACGAGCAGTACTTC. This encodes CASSEFGGSRDEQYF.

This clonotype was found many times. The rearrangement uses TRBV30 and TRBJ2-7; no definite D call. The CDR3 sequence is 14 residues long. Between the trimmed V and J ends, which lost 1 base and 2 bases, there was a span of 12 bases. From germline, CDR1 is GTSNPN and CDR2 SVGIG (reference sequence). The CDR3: CAWSGSPAAYEQYF. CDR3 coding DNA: TGTGCCTGGAGTGGGAGCCCCGCCGCCTACGAGCAGTACTTC.

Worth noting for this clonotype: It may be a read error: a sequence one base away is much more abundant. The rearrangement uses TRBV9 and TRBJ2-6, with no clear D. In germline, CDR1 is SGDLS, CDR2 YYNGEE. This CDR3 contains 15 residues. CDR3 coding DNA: TGTGTCAGCAGCGTCCTAGGGTCTGGGGCCAACGTCCTGACTTTC. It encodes CVSSVLGSGANVLTF.

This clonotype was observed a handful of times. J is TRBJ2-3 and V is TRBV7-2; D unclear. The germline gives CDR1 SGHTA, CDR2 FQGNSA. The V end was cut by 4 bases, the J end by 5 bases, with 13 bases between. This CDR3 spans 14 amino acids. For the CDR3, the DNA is TGTGCCAGCAGCTCCGGCGGTATTATAGATACGCAGTATTTT. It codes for CASSSGGIIDTQYF.

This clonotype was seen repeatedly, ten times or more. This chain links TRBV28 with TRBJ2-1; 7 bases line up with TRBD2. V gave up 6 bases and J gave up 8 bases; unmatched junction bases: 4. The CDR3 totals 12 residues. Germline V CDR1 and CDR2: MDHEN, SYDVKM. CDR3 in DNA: TGTGCCAGCAGCACTAGCGTCGATGAGCAGTTCTTC. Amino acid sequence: CASSTSVDEQFF.

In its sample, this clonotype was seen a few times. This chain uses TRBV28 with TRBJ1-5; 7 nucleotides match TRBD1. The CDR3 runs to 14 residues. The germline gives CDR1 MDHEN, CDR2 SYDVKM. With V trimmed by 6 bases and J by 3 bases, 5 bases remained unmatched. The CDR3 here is CASSSGQINQPQHF. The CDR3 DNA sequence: TGTGCCAGCAGCTCGGGACAGATCAATCAGCCCCAGCATTTT.

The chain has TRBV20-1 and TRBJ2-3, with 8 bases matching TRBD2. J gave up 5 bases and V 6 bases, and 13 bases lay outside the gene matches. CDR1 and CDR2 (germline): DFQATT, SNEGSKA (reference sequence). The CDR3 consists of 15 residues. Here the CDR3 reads CSAKGPAGEEDTQYF. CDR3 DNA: TGCAGTGCAAAAGGACCAGCGGGAGAGGAAGATACGCAGTATTTT.

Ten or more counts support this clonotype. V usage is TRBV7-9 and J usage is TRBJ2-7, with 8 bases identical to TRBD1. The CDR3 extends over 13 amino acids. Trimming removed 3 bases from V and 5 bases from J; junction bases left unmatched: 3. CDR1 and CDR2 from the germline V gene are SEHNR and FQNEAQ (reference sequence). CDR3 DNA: TGTGCCAGCAGCTTCGCAGGGGGCGACGAGCAGTACTTC. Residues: CASSFAGGDEQYF.

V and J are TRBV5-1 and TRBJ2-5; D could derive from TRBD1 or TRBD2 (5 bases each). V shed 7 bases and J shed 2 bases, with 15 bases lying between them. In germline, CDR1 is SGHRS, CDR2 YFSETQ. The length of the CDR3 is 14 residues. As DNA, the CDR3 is TGCGCCAGCGAACTCGGGGCAGCTCAAGAGACCCAGTACTTC. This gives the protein CASELGAAQETQYF.

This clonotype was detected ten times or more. The CDR3 bases are TGTGCCAGTTCGGGACAGGGGGCATCCTACGAGCAGTACTTC. Protein: CASSGQGASYEQYF. The chain combines TRBV28 with TRBJ2-7; 12 nucleotides agree with TRBD1. CDR1 is MDHEN and CDR2 is SYDVKM in the germline V gene. Trimming took 9 bases from V and 1 from J; bases not matched to a gene: 4. The CDR3 covers 14 residues.

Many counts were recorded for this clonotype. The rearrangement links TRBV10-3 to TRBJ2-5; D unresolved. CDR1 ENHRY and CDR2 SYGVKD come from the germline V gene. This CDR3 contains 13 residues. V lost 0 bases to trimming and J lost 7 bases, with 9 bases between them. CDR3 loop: CAISESNSPTQYF. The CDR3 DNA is TGTGCCATCAGTGAGTCCAACAGCCCGACCCAGTACTTC.